This T cell receptor beta chain comes out of a study of blood T cell repertoires in COVID-19. Study in general: COVID-19 samples collected from the United States, Italy and Spain covered acute and convalescent phases. PBMCs, B-cell-depleted T cells, or T cells were the source of the cDNA or gDNA that made up the material.

Participants, about 18 to 90 years old, spanned under 30 US areas. The data were produced by immunoSEQ multiplex PCR, yet TCRdb's version contains in-frame clones alone and is incomplete. The sample lists approximately 350,000 clones, 80% to 90% occurring once. Germline V gene lookup returns CDR1 KGHSH and CDR2 LQKENI. The V gene lost 1 base and the J gene lost 1 base, with 16 bases spanning the gap. This CDR3 has 17 amino acids. The sample comprised PBMCs or T cells enriched from blood (not recorded which). The TCR was taken from a man aged 18 to 29 who had recovered from COVID-19. This rearrangement joins TRBV18 to TRBJ1-1; weak D call: TRBD1 (6 bases). The CDR3 DNA sequence: TGTGCCAGCTCACCACGAGGGCCTAACAGGGCGAACACTGAAGCTTTCTTT. Protein product: CASSPRGPNRANTEAFF.